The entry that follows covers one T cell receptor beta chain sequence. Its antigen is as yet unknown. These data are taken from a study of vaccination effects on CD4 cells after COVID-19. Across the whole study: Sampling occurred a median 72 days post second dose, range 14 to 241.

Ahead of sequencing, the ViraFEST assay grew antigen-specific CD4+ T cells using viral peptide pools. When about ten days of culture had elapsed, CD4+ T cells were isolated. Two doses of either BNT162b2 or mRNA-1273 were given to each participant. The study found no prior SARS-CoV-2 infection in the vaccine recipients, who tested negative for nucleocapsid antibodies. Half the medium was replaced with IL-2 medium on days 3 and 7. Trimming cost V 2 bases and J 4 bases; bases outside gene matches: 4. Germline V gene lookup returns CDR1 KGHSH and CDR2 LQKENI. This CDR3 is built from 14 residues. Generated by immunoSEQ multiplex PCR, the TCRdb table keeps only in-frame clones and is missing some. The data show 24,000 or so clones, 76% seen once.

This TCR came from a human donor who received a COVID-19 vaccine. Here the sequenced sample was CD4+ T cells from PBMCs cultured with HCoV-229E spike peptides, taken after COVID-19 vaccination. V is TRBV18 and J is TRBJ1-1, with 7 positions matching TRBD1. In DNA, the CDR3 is TGTGCCAGCTCACCAGACAGGGCGATCACTGAAGCTTTCTTT. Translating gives CASSPDRAITEAFF.